The 9 T cell receptor beta chains below were found in one sample sequenced in a study of CD8 T cells in Susac syndrome (dated by TCRdb to the late 2010s). The library was made by the immunoSEQ multiplex PCR assay. RNA was extracted using the RNeasy kit, and about 0.45 to 1 ug of the RNA was reverse transcribed with random hexamers. TCRdb ran its own pipeline on the public reads, namely fastp trimming at Q25 and MiXCR clone calling, and kept in-frame beta chains. Every distinct CDR3 protein forms one entry, paired with its most common genes and DNA. The sample table records around 200,000 distinct CDR3 sequences; about 93% of these occur just once. Of the sample, approximately 0.099% falls within the top ten clones. The sequencing input was CD4+ T cells from PBMCs. Every receptor here comes from a human donor with Susac syndrome.

This clonotype has just a few counts. This sequence joins TRBV28 and TRBJ1-5; 7 bases are shared with TRBD1. The CDR3 covers 14 residues. The V gene's germline CDR1 is MDHEN and CDR2 SYDVKM. V trimming: 5 bases; J trimming: 0 bases; junction bases outside the gene matches: 1. The CDR3 here is CASSRQGSNQPQHF. In nucleotides, the CDR3 is TGTGCCAGCAGTCGACAGGGTAGCAATCAGCCCCAGCATTTT. Together with reference TRBV28 and TRBJ1-5, the CDR3 gives the full variable domain: DVKVTQSSRYLVKRTGEKVFLECVQDMDHENMFWYRQDPGLGLRLIYFSYDVKMKEKGDIPEGYSVSREKKERFSLILESASTNQTSMYLCASSRQGSNQPQHFGDGTRLSIL.

The rearrangement links TRBV12-3 or TRBV12-4 to TRBJ2-3; D call uncertain. V lost 3 bases and J 4 bases, leaving 5 bases between the germline ends. CDR3 length: 12 amino acids. The CDR3 sequence: CASSFEPDTQYF. CDR3 coding DNA: TGTGCCAGCAGTTTCGAGCCAGATACGCAGTATTTT.

V usage is TRBV3-1 and J usage is TRBJ1-1; 7 bases align to TRBD1. CDR3 size: 13 residues. The J segment lost 0 bases and the V segment lost 6 bases, leaving 1 base of the junction unmatched. CDR1 LGHDT and CDR2 YNNKEL come from the germline V gene (reference sequence). The CDR3 loop reads CASRGQLNTEAFF. DNA of the CDR3: TGTGCCAGCAGGGGACAGTTGAACACTGAAGCTTTCTTT.

This chain joins TRBV11-2 and TRBJ1-1; D is unclear. CDR1 is SGHAT, CDR2 FQNNGV, per germline. The V end was cut by 0 bases, the J end by 0 bases, with 8 bases between. The CDR3 sequence is 15 residues long. CDR3 sequence reads: CASSLELGMNTEAFF. As DNA, the CDR3 is TGTGCCAGCAGCTTAGAACTGGGGATGAACACTGAAGCTTTCTTT.

The chain couples TRBV2 to TRBJ2-7, with 7 positions matching TRBD1. This CDR3 comprises 17 residues. Germline V gene data show CDR1 as SNHLY and CDR2 as FYNNEI. V was clipped by 2 bases and J by 2 bases; unmatched bases: 12. CDR3 loop: CASSESMGQIFTYEQYF. The CDR3 coding sequence is TGTGCCAGCAGTGAAAGTATGGGACAGATATTTACCTACGAGCAGTACTTC.

The gene calls are TRBV20-1 and TRBJ2-3; 8 positions agree with TRBD1. Trimming cost V 6 bases and J 3 bases; bases outside gene matches: 5. The CDR3 is 13 residues long. Looked up from germline, CDR1 is DFQATT and CDR2 is SNEGSKA (reference sequence). The DNA of the CDR3 is TGCAGTGCCCTGGACAGGGCGACAGATACGCAGTATTTT. As protein: CSALDRATDTQYF.

This sequence joins TRBV30 and TRBJ2-5; TRBD1 agrees at 7 bases. CDR1 is GTSNPN and CDR2 is SVGIG in the germline V gene (reference sequence). CDR3 length: 15 amino acids. V was pared by 0 bases and J by 4 bases, with 8 bases of the junction left unmatched. The CDR3 DNA reads TGTGCCTGGAGTGTGGGACAGAATGGGGTAGAGACCCAGTACTTC. Protein product: CAWSVGQNGVETQYF.

The V gene is TRBV15, the J gene TRBJ1-1; D is undetermined. CDR1 is LNHNV and CDR2 is YYDKDF in the germline V gene (reference sequence). The CDR3 covers 13 residues. Trimming stripped 6 bases from V and 1 base from J, with 9 bases between. CDR3 amino acids: CATSPMRNTEAFF. In DNA form, the CDR3 reads TGTGCCACCAGTCCTATGAGGAACACTGAAGCTTTCTTT.

The count of this clonotype is one. The rearrangement joins TRBV6-2 or TRBV6-3 to TRBJ2-5; TRBD2 is a possible D gene (6 bases). CDR1 and CDR2 from the germline V gene are MNHEY and SVGEGT. The CDR3 consists of 15 residues. The V and J ends lost 7 bases and 5 bases respectively, with 20 bases between them. The CDR3 DNA reads TGTGCCAGCATCAAGGATAGGAGGGGCAGGGAGACCCAGTACTTC. Translating gives CASIKDRRGRETQYF.